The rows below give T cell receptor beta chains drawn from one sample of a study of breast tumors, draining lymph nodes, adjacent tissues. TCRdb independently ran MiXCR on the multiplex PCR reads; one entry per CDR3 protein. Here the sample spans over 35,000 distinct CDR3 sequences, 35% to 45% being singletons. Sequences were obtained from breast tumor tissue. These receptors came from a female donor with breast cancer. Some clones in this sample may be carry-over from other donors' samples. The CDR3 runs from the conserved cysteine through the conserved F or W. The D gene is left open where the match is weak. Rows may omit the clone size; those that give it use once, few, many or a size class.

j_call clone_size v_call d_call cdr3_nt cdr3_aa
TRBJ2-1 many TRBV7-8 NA TGTGCCAGCAGTTCCACTGTCAGTCGTGAGCAGTTCTTC CASSSTVSREQFF
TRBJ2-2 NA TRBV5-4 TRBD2 TGTGCCAGCAGACTAGCGGTCAACACCGGGGAGCTGTTTTTT CASRLAVNTGELFF
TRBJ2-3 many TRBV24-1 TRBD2 TGTGCCACCAGTGACCCGGGACTAGCGGACAAAGGAGATACGCAGTATTTT CATSDPGLADKGDTQYF
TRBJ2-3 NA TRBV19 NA TGTGCCAGTACCCCTGACTACTCCACAGATACGCAGTATTTT CASTPDYSTDTQYF
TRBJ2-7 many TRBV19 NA TGTGCCAGTAGTATAGGTGGAGGGCGGTTCTACGAGCAGTACTTC CASSIGGGRFYEQYF
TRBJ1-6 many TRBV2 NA TGTGCCAGCAGGTTAGCGAATTCACCCCTCCACTTT CASRLANSPLHF
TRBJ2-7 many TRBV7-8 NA TGTGCCAGCAGCCCGGAGGGAGGAACCTACGAGCAGTACTTC CASSPEGGTYEQYF
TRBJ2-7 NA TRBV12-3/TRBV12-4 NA TGTGCCAACAGACCGGGACACTCCTCCTACGAGCGGTACTTC CANRPGHSSYERYF
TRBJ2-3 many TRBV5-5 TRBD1 TGTGCCAGCAGCTCACGGACAGGGATGGATACGCAGTATTTT CASSSRTGMDTQYF
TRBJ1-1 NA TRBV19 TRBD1 TGTGCCAGTAGAAGAGACAGGGACCCCACTGAAGCTTTCTTT CASRRDRDPTEAFF
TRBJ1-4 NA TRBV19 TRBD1 TGTGCCAGTATCGATCGGACAGGTGGGGATAATGAAAAACTGTTTTTT CASIDRTGGDNEKLFF
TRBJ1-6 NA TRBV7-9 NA TGTGCCAGCAGCCTTATAGGTGGGGGTTCACCCCTCCACTTT CASSLIGGGSPLHF
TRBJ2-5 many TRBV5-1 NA TGCGCCAGCAGTGGAGGGGGGCCCGGGGAGACCCAGTACTTC CASSGGGPGETQYF
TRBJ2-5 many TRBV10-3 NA TGTGCCACCCAGATGCCGGAGGGAGAGACCCAGTACTTC CATQMPEGETQYF
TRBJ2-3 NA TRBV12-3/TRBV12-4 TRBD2 TGTGCCAGCATAAATGAGGGCGGGAGCATAGATACGCAGTATTTT CASINEGGSIDTQYF
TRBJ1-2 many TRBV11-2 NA TGTGCCAGCAGCCCGGACGCTAACTATGGCTACACCTTC CASSPDANYGYTF
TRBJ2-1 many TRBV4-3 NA TGCGCCAGCAGCCAAGGGGTCGGGAGTGGCGATGAGCAGTTCTTC CASSQGVGSGDEQFF
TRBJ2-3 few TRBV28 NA TGTGCCAGCAGTACAGGACTGACAGATACGCAGTATTTT CASSTGLTDTQYF
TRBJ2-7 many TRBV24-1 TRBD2 TGTGCCACCAGTGCCGGTGGGGGGGACTACGAGCAGTACTTC CATSAGGGDYEQYF
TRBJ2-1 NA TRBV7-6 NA TGTGCCAGCAGCTTTTCCAGGGGCTACAATGAGCAGTTCTTC CASSFSRGYNEQFF
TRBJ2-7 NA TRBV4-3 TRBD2 TGCGCCAGCAGCCACACCGCTAGCGGGAGTGCCGAGCAGTACTTC CASSHTASGSAEQYF
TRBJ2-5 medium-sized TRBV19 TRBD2 TGTGCCAGTAGTACCGTCACTAGCGGGAGAGGGACCCAGTACTTC CASSTVTSGRGTQYF
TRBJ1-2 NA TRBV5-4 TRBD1 TGTGCCAGCAGCTTAGCCGGGACAGGGAAGAACTATGGCTACACCTTC CASSLAGTGKNYGYTF
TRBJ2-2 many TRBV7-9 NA TGTGCCAGCAGCCATAGCGGGAACACCGGGGAGCTGTTTTTT CASSHSGNTGELFF
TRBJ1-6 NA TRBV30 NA TGTGCCTGGAGTAAGGCGAGATATAATTCACCCCTCCACTTT CAWSKARYNSPLHF
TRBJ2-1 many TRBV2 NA TGTGCCAGCAGTGAGGGGGACATCTACAATGAGCAGTTCTTC CASSEGDIYNEQFF
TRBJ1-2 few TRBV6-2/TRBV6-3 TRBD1 TGTGCCACCACGGACAGGGGCCGTCTACGGAACTATGGCTACACCTTC CATTDRGRLRNYGYTF
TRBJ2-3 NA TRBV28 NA TGTGCCAGCAGAAGCGGGTCAGGAGATACGCAGTATTTT CASRSGSGDTQYF
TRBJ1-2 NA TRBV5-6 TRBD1 TGTGCCAGCAGACTGACAGGGGGCAGAGATGGCTACACCTTC CASRLTGGRDGYTF
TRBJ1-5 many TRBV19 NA TGTGCCAGTAGTATGTTGGGGGAGAATCAGCCCCAGCATTTT CASSMLGENQPQHF
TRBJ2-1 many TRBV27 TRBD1 TGTGCCAGCAGTCCCCGACAGGGTGGGAATGAGCAGTTCTTC CASSPRQGGNEQFF
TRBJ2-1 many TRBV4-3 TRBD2 TGCGCCAGCAGCCAAGATAGGAGCGGGACGACGAATGAGCAGTTCTTC CASSQDRSGTTNEQFF
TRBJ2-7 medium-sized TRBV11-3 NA TGTGCCAGCCAGGCGGGGCCTAGCTCCTACGAGCAGTACTTC CASQAGPSSYEQYF
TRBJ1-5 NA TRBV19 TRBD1 TGTGCCAGTAGTTACAGAACCGACAGGGGGACTCAGCCCCAGCATTTT CASSYRTDRGTQPQHF
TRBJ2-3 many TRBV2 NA TGTGCCAGCAGTGAAGCGGGAATGGTCACAGATACGCAGTATTTT CASSEAGMVTDTQYF
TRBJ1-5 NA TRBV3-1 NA TGTGCCAGCAGCTTTCGGAGCAATCAGCCCCAGCATTTT CASSFRSNQPQHF
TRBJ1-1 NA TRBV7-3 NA TGTGCCAGCAGCTTCGGTTTGAACACTGAAGCTTTCTTT CASSFGLNTEAFF
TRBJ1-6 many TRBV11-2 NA TGTGCCAGCAGCTTAGCCGGTGGTCAACCCCTCCACTTT CASSLAGGQPLHF
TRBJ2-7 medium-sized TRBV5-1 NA TGCGCCAGCAGCCTACGGACGAGGGCGGACGAGCAGTACTTC CASSLRTRADEQYF
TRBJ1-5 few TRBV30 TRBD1 TGTGCCTGGAGTGTGACAGGGAATCAGCCCCAGCATTTT CAWSVTGNQPQHF